The clone carrying this TCR beta chain was detected only once. This entry comes from a study of blood T cell repertoires in COVID-19. Study as a whole: The origin of the acute and convalescent COVID-19 samples was the United States, Italy and Spain. In each case, the material was cDNA or gDNA derived from T cells, B-cell-depleted T cells, or PBMCs.

Assay: immunoSEQ multiplex PCR; the TCRdb copy retains only in-frame clones and omits some. The table includes about 250,000 clones, 88% detected once. This CDR3 has 14 amino acids. CDR1 and CDR2 (germline): LNHDA, SQIVND (reference sequence). V lost 5 bases, J lost 5 bases, and 15 bases lay in between. The clonotype originates from a woman under 40 with COVID-19, enrolled during active disease. The rearrangement joins TRBV19 to TRBJ2-5; D unclear. The sample comprised peripheral blood. CDR3: CASSPNWASETQYF. The CDR3 nucleotides read TGTGCCAGTAGTCCTAATTGGGCGAGTGAGACCCAGTACTTC.